These 10 T cell receptor beta chains came from one sample sequenced in a study of vaccination effects on CD4 cells after COVID-19. Sequenced by immunoSEQ multiplex PCR; TCRdb stores in-frame clones only, minus some. The sample has 55,000 to 80,000 clones; 80% are singletons. Using viral peptide pools, the ViraFEST assay grew out antigen-specific CD4+ T cells prior to sequencing. Culture lasted approximately 10 days before CD4+ T cell isolation. Vaccinated recipients, who were negative for nucleocapsid antibodies, had no history of SARS-CoV-2 infection. Antigens of these TCRs are unknown. The specimen was CD4+ T cells from PBMCs cultured with SARS-CoV-2 spike peptides, collected before COVID-19 vaccination. These receptors all come from a human donor who received a COVID-19 vaccine.

The V and J genes are TRBV2 and TRBJ1-6; no clear D. Germline V gene sequence: CDR1 SNHLY, CDR2 FYNNEI. The CDR3 is 14 residues long. Deletions cut 4 bases from V and 5 bases from J, with 9 bases between. In DNA, the CDR3 is TGTGCCAGCAGTGGGCAGAGAAATAATTCACCCCTCCACTTT. Amino acid sequence: CASSGQRNNSPLHF. Using reference TRBV2 and TRBJ1-6 for the parts outside the CDR3, the full variable domain is EPEVTQTPSHQVTQMGQEVILRCVPISNHLYFYWYRQILGQKVEFLVSFYNNEISEKSEIFDDQFSVERPDGSNFTLKIRSTKLEDSAMYFCASSGQRNNSPLHFGNGTRLTVT.

This chain connects TRBV5-1 to TRBJ2-3; D is undetermined. This CDR3 has 14 residues. Trimming removed 4 bases at V and 3 bases at J, with 12 bases between. Germline CDR1 and CDR2: SGHRS and YFSETQ. Here the CDR3 DNA reads TGCGCCAGCAGCGCTGGTGGCGGAACAGATACGCAGTATTTT. Translated, it gives CASSAGGGTDTQYF. The full variable domain, its missing parts supplied by reference TRBV5-1 and TRBJ2-3, is KAGVTQTPRYLIKTRGQQVTLSCSPISGHRSVSWYQQTPGQGLQFLFEYFSETQRNKGNFPGRFSGRQFSNSRSEMNVSTLELGDSALYLCASSAGGGTDTQYFGPGTRLTVL.

A few counts support this clone. This chain joins TRBV7-9 and TRBJ2-2; no firm D call. This CDR3 spans 16 amino acids. The V gene lost 4 bases and the J gene lost 4 bases, with 16 bases spanning the gap. Germline lookup yields CDR1 SEHNR and CDR2 FQNEAQ (reference sequence). The CDR3 DNA reads TGTGCCAGCAGCTCGACCACCGTTTCGATCACCGGGGAGCTGTTTTTT. It specifies CASSSTTVSITGELFF.

This chain links TRBV24-1 with TRBJ2-1, with TRBD1 identical over 7 bases. V was clipped by 5 bases and J by 4 bases; unmatched bases: 7. The germline gives CDR1 KGHDR, CDR2 SFDVKD. This CDR3 region has 15 residues. CDR3: CATSGPGGLYNEQFF. In DNA, the CDR3 is TGTGCCACCAGTGGCCCAGGGGGTTTGTACAATGAGCAGTTCTTC.

V and J are TRBV7-2 and TRBJ1-3; D not resolved. The CDR3 has 16 residues. Germline assignment: CDR1 SGHTA and CDR2 FQGNSA. Trimming left V 1 base short and J 0 bases short, with 10 bases between. The CDR3 DNA is TGTGCCAGCAGCTTAGTCCCCCAGAGCTCTGGAAACACCATATATTTT. This codes for CASSLVPQSSGNTIYF.

This clone has just one count. The rearrangement joins TRBV21-1 to TRBJ2-1. TRBV21-1 is annotated as a pseudogene. This CDR3 region has 17 residues. The CDR3, as DNA: TGTGCCAGCAGCAACCCCGGTTCAGCAGTAAGGTACAATGAGCAGTTCTTC. As protein: CASSNPGSAVRYNEQFF.

The chain employs TRBV11-3 and TRBJ2-1, with no clear D. The V and J ends lost 0 bases and 0 bases respectively, with 6 bases between them. The CDR3 covers 15 residues. Germline V gene sequence: CDR1 SGHNT, CDR2 YENEEA. The CDR3, as DNA: TGTGCCAGCAGCTTAGACAGGAGCTCCTACAATGAGCAGTTCTTC. Its translation: CASSLDRSSYNEQFF.

V usage is TRBV19 and J usage is TRBJ1-5; no clear D. With 3 bases removed from V and 3 bases from J, the gap between germline ends came to 9 bases. Germline V CDR1 and CDR2: LNHDA, SQIVND (reference sequence). The CDR3 is 14 amino acids. DNA of the CDR3: TGTGCCAGTAGTATTGAGGGAAACAATCAGCCCCAGCATTTT. Translation gives CASSIEGNNQPQHF.

A few counts support this clone. This chain connects TRBV29-1 to TRBJ1-6, with D perhaps matching TRBD1 (6 bases). V lost 5 bases to trimming and J lost 9 bases, with 23 bases between them. Looked up from germline, CDR1 is SQVTM and CDR2 is ANQGSEA. CDR3 length equals 16 residues. CDR3 coding DNA: TGCAGCGTTAGAGAAACAACCGGGACAAACGGTTCACCCCTCCACTTT. Protein: CSVRETTGTNGSPLHF.

The V gene is TRBV5-1, the J gene TRBJ2-3; 12 bases agree with TRBD2. Germline V gives CDR1 SGHRS, CDR2 YFSETQ. The CDR3 extends over 16 amino acids. Trimming removed 4 bases from V and 1 base from J; junction bases left unmatched: 4. This CDR3 is CASSVTSGGRTDTQYF. CDR3 in DNA: TGCGCCAGCAGCGTGACTAGCGGGGGTCGCACAGATACGCAGTATTTT.